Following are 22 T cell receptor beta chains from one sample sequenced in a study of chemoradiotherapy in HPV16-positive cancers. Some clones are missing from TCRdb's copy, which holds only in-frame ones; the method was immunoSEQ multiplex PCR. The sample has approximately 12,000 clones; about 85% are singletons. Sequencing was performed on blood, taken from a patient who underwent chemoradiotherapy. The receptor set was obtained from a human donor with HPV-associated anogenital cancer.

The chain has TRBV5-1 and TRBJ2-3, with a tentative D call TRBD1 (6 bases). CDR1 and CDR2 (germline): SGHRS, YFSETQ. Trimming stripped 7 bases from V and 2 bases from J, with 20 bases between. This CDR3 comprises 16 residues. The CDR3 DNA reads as TGCGCCAGCGCAATTGATCAAGGACAGTCCACAGATACGCAGTATTTT. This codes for CASAIDQGQSTDTQYF. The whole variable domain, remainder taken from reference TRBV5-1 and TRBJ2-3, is KAGVTQTPRYLIKTRGQQVTLSCSPISGHRSVSWYQQTPGQGLQFLFEYFSETQRNKGNFPGRFSGRQFSNSRSEMNVSTLELGDSALYLCASAIDQGQSTDTQYFGPGTRLTVL.

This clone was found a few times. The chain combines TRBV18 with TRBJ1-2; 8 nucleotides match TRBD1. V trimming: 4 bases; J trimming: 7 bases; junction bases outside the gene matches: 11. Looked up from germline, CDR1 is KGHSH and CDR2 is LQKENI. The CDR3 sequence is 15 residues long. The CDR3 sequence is CASSQDFGQGGGYTF. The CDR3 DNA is TGTGCCAGCTCACAGGATTTCGGACAGGGTGGTGGCTACACCTTC.

The CDR3 region has the DNA TGTGCCAGCAGCATCGGGACAGCAACTAGCTCCTATAATTCACCCCTCCACTTT. This sequence encodes CASSIGTATSSYNSPLHF. The chain links TRBV21-1 to TRBJ1-6; TRBD1, the table's D call, lacks a check against the DNA. TRBV21-1 is deemed a pseudogene. This CDR3 spans 18 amino acids.

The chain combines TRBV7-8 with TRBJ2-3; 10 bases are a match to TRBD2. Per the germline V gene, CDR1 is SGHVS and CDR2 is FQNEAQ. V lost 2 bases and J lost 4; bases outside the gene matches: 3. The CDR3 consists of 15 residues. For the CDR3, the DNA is TGTGCCAGCAGCTTAAGGGGGACTAGCGCAGATACGCAGTATTTT. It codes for CASSLRGTSADTQYF.

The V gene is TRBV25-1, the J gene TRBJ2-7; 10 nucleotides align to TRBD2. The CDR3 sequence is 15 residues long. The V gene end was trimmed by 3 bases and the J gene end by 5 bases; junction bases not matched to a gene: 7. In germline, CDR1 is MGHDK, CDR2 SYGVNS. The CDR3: CASSDLAGDSDEQYV. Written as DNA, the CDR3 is TGTGCCAGCAGTGACCTAGCGGGGGATTCAGACGAGCAGTACGTC.

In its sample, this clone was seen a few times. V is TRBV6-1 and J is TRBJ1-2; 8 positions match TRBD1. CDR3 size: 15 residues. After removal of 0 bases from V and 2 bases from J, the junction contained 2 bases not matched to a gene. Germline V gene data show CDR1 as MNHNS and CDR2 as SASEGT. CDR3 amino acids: CASSEAPGGNYGYTF. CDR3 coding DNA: TGTGCCAGCAGTGAAGCACCAGGGGGCAACTATGGCTACACCTTC.

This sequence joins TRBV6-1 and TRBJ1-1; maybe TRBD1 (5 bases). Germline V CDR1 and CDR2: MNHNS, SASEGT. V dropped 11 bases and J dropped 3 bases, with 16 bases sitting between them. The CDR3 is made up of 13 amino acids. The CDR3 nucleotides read TGTGCCGGCGGACGCAGGGAGGACACTGAAGCTTTCTTT. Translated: CAGGRREDTEAFF.

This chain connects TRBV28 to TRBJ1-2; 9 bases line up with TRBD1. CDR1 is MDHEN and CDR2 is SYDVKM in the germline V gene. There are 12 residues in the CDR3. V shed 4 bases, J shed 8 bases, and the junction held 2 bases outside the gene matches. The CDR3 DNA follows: TGTGCCAGCAGTTCCGACAGGGGGGGCTACACCTTC. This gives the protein CASSSDRGGYTF.

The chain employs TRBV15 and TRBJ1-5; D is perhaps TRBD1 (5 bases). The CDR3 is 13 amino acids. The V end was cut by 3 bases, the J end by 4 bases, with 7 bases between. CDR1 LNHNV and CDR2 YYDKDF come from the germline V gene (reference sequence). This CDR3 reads CATSSGANQPQHF. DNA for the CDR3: TGTGCCACCAGCAGTGGGGCAAATCAGCCCCAGCATTTT.

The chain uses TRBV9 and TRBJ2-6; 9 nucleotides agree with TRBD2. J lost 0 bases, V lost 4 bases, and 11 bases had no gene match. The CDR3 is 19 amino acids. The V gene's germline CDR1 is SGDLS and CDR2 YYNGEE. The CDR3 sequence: CASSLHSGGSFSGANVLTF. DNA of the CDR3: TGTGCCAGCAGCCTTCATAGCGGGGGTTCCTTCTCTGGGGCCAACGTCCTGACTTTC.

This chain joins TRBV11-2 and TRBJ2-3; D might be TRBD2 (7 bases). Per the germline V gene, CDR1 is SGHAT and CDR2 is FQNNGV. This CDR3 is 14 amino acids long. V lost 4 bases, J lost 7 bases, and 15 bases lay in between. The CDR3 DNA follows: TGTGCCAGCAGCTCATCGGGGGGCGCGAATACGCAGTATTTT. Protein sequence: CASSSSGGANTQYF. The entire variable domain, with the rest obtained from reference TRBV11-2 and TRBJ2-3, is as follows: EAGVAQSPRYKIIEKRQSVAFWCNPISGHATLYWYQQILGQGPKLLIQFQNNGVVDDSQLPKDRFSAERLKGVDSTLKIQPAKLEDSAVYLCASSSSGGANTQYFGPGTRLTVL.

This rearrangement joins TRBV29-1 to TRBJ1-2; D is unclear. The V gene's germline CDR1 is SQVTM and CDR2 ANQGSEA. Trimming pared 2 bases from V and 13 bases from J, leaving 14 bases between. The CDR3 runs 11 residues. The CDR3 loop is CSVESRPRFTF. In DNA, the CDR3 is TGCAGCGTTGAATCTCGGCCGCGCTTCACCTTC. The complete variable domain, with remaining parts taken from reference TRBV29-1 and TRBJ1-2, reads SAVISQKPSRDICQRGTSLTIQCQVDSQVTMMFWYRQQPGQSLTLIATANQGSEATYESGFVIDKFPISRPNLTFSTLTVSNMSPEDSSIYLCSVESRPRFTFGSGTRLTVV.

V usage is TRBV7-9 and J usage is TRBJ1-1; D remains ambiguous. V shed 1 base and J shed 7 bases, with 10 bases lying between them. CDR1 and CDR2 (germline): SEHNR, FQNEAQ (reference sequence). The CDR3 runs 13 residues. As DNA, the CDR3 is TGTGCCAGCAGCTTAGGCAGTAACGATGAAGCTTTCTTT. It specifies CASSLGSNDEAFF.

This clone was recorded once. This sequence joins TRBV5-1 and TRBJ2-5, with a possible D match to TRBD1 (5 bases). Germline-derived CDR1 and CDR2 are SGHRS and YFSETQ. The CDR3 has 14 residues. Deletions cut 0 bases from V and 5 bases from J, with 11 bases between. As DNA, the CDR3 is TGCGCCAGCAGCTTGGACCTGGGGCGGGAGACCCAGTACTTC. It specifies CASSLDLGRETQYF.

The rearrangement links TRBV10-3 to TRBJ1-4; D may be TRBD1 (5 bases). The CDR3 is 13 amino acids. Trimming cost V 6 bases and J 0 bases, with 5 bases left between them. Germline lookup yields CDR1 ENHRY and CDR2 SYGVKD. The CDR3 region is CAIRGPTNEKLFF. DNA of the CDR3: TGTGCCATCAGGGGGCCAACTAATGAAAAACTGTTTTTT.

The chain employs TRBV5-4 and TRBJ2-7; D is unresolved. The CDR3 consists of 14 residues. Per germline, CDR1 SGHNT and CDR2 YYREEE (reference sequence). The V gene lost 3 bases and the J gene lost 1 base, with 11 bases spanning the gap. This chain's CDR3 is CASSSQTDSYEQYF. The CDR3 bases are TGTGCCAGCAGCTCACAGACGGATTCCTACGAGCAGTACTTC.

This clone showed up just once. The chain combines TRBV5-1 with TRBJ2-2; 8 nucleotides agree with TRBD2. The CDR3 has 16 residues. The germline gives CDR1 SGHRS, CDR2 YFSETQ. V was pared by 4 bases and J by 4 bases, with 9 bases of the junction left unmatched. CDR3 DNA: TGCGCCAGCAGCCCCTTAGGGGGGACTAGCACCGGGGAGCTGTTTTTT. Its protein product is CASSPLGGTSTGELFF.

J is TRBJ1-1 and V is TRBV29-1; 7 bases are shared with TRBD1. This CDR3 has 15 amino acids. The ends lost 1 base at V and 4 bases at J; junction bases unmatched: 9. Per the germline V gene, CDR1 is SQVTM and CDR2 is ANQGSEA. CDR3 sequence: CSVEGGDRMVTEAFF. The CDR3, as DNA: TGCAGCGTTGAAGGGGGGGACAGAATGGTCACTGAAGCTTTCTTT.

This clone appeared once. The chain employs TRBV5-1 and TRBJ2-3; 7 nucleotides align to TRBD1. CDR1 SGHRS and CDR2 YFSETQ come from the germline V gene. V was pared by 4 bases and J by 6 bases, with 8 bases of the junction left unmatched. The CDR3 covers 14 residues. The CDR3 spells CASSLQGIPDTQYF. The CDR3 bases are TGCGCCAGCAGCCTACAGGGGATTCCGGATACGCAGTATTTT. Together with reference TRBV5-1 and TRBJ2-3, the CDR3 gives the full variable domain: KAGVTQTPRYLIKTRGQQVTLSCSPISGHRSVSWYQQTPGQGLQFLFEYFSETQRNKGNFPGRFSGRQFSNSRSEMNVSTLELGDSALYLCASSLQGIPDTQYFGPGTRLTVL.

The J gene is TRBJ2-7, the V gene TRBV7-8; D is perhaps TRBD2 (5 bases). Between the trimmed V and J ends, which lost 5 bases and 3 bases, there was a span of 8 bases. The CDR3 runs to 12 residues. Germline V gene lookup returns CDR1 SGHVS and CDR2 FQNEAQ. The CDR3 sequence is CASSPRGYEQYF. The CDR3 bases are TGTGCCAGCAGCCCCCGGGGCTACGAGCAGTACTTC.

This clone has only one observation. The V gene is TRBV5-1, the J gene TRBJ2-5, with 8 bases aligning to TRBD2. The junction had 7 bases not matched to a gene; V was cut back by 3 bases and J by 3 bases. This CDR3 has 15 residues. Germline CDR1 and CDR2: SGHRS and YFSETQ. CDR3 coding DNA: TGCGCCAGCAGCTCATCAAAGACTAGCGAAGAGACCCAGTACTTC. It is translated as CASSSSKTSEETQYF.

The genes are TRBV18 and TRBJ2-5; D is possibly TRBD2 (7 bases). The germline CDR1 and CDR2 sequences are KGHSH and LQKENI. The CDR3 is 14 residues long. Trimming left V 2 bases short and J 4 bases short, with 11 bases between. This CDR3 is CASSPTGGIETQYF. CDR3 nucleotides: TGTGCCAGCTCACCAACGGGGGGCATAGAGACCCAGTACTTC.